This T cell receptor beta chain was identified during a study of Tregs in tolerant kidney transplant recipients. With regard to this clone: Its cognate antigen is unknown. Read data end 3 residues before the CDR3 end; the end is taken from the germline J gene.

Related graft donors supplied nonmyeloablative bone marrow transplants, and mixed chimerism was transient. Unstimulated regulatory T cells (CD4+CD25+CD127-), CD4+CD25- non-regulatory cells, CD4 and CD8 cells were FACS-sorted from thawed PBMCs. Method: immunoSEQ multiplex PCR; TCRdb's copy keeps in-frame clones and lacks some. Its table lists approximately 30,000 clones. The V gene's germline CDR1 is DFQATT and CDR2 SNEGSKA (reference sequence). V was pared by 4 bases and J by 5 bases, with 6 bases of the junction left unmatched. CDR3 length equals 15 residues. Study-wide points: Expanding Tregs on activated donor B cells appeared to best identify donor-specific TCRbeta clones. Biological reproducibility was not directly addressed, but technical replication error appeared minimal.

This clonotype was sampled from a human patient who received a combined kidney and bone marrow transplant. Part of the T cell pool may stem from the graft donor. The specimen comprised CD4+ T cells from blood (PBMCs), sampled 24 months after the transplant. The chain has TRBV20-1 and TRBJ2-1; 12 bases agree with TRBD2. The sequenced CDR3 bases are TGCAGTGCTAAACCCGGACTAGCGGGAAACAATGAG. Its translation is CSAKPGLAGNNE. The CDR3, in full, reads CSAKPGLAGNNEQFF.